What follows are 18 T cell receptor beta chains derived from one specimen sequenced in a study of OX40 agonist ivuxolimab in advanced cancers. Generated by immunoSEQ multiplex PCR, the TCRdb table keeps only in-frame clones and is missing some. This table holds tens of thousands of clones, 83% found once. This material consisted of CD4+ or CD8+ T cells sorted from blood, taken in a trial of the OX40 agonist ivuxolimab. The source of these receptors is an adult with an advanced solid tumor such as melanoma, head and neck, liver or kidney cancer.

The chain uses TRBV5-6 and TRBJ2-1, with unresolved D. Germline CDR1 reads SGHDT; CDR2 reads YYEEEE. Deletions cut 0 bases from V and 3 bases from J, with 10 bases between. CDR3 size: 15 residues. The CDR3 DNA reads as TGTGCCAGCAGCTTGGGGCGTCGTCTCTACAATGAGCAGTTCTTC. It codes for CASSLGRRLYNEQFF.

This rearrangement joins TRBV15 to TRBJ2-7; 9 bases line up with TRBD1. From germline, CDR1 is LNHNV and CDR2 YYDKDF (reference sequence). The CDR3 sequence is 12 residues long. J was trimmed by 4 bases and V by 8 bases; bases with no gene match: 3. CDR3 loop: CATGQGRYEQYF. In DNA form, the CDR3 reads TGTGCCACCGGACAGGGGCGATACGAGCAGTACTTC.

The chain has TRBV5-6 and TRBJ2-2; D is unclear. The V end lost 1 base, the J end lost 6 bases, and 4 bases lay between the germline ends. There are 12 residues in the CDR3. The V gene's germline CDR1 is SGHDT and CDR2 YYEEEE. The CDR3: CASSLQAGELFF. CDR3 in DNA: TGTGCCAGCAGCTTGCAGGCCGGGGAGCTGTTTTTT.

Only one count was recorded for this clone. The chain carries TRBV19 and TRBJ2-7; 9 bases map to TRBD1. Germline V gene data show CDR1 as LNHDA and CDR2 as SQIVND (reference sequence). The CDR3 contains 12 residues. J lost 5 bases, V lost 8 bases, and 4 bases had no gene match. The CDR3, as DNA: TGTGCCAGTCGCGGGACAGGGAACGAGCAGTACTTC. Translation: CASRGTGNEQYF.

The table lists this clone with a count of one. The V and J genes are TRBV9 and TRBJ2-5; TRBD2 matches 8 bases. Germline loops: CDR1 SGDLS, CDR2 YYNGEE. J was trimmed by 1 base and V by 1 base; bases with no gene match: 6. The CDR3 consists of 16 residues. The CDR3 reads CASSVPYAGGQETQYF. The CDR3 DNA follows: TGTGCCAGCAGCGTACCTTATGCGGGGGGCCAAGAGACCCAGTACTTC.

This chain uses TRBV9 with TRBJ2-2; no clear D. This CDR3 contains 11 residues. V shed 1 base and J shed 6 bases, with 1 base lying between them. Germline V gives CDR1 SGDLS, CDR2 YYNGEE. In nucleotides, the CDR3 is TGTGCCAGCAGCGTACCCGGGGAGCTGTTTTTT. It is translated as CASSVPGELFF.

This clone appeared a single time. This rearrangement joins TRBV19 to TRBJ1-2; 7 positions agree with TRBD1. Germline V gene data show CDR1 as LNHDA and CDR2 as SQIVND (reference sequence). V was pared by 8 bases and J by 2 bases, with 8 bases of the junction left unmatched. This CDR3 contains 14 residues. The CDR3 reads CASFTTGVNYGYTF. Written as DNA, the CDR3 is TGTGCCAGTTTCACCACAGGGGTAAACTATGGCTACACCTTC.

The chain links TRBV7-9 to TRBJ2-4; D call uncertain. The CDR3 is 15 residues long. Germline CDR1 reads SEHNR; CDR2 reads FQNEAQ (reference sequence). V was shortened by 3 bases and J by 0 bases, with 9 bases between the two germline ends. The CDR3 bases are TGTGCCAGCAGCTTTCAGCAACTAGCCAAAAACATTCAGTACTTC. This encodes CASSFQQLAKNIQYF.

The J gene is TRBJ1-1, the V gene TRBV4-1; D perhaps matches TRBD1 (5 bases). CDR1 and CDR2 from the germline V gene are MGHRA and YSYEKL. The CDR3 is 15 residues long. The V end lost 4 bases, the J end lost 4 bases, and 16 bases lay between the germline ends. In nucleotides, the CDR3 is TGCGCCAGCAGCCCGGCCAGTAGACAGAGCACTGAAGCTTTCTTT. Encoded protein: CASSPASRQSTEAFF.

A remark on this clone: One junction end does not reproduce the germline sequence, and a read error may be involved. This sequence joins TRBV7-7 and TRBJ2-2; D unclear. Germline V gene lookup returns CDR1 SSHAT and CDR2 FNYEAQ (reference sequence). CDR3 length: 14 residues. The CDR3 nucleotides are TGTGCTAGCAGCCAAGGACGGTACACCGGGGAGCTGTTTTTT. Its protein product is CASSQGRYTGELFF. Filled out from reference TRBV7-7 and TRBJ2-2, the complete variable domain reads GAGVSQSPRYKVTKRGQDVTLRCDPISSHATLYWYQQALGQGPEFLTYFNYEAQPDKSGLPSDRFSAERPEGSISTLTIQRTEQRDSAMYRCASSQGRYTGELFFGEGSRLTVL.

The V and J genes are TRBV6-5 and TRBJ2-6; D remains unclear. With 4 bases removed from V and 0 bases from J, the gap between germline ends came to 7 bases. The CDR3 is 15 amino acids. Germline V gene lookup returns CDR1 MNHEY and CDR2 SVGAGI. The CDR3 DNA reads as TGTGCCAGCAGTTCCGGTGTCTCTGGGGCCAACGTCCTGACTTTC. This codes for CASSSGVSGANVLTF.

The chain uses TRBV25-1 and TRBJ1-2; D is undetermined. V dropped 1 base and J dropped 2 bases, with 5 bases sitting between them. CDR1 is MGHDK and CDR2 is SYGVNS in the germline V gene. There are 13 residues in the CDR3. The DNA of the CDR3 is TGTGCCAGCAGTGAATCATCAAACTATGGCTACACCTTC. Amino acids: CASSESSNYGYTF.

The chain has TRBV19 and TRBJ2-1; D unresolved. Trimming left V 1 base short and J 0 bases short, with 7 bases between. The CDR3 has 15 amino acids. CDR1 is LNHDA, CDR2 SQIVND, per germline (reference sequence). CDR3 coding DNA: TGTGCCAGTAGTATAGTGAGTGCCTCCTACAATGAGCAGTTCTTC. Its translation: CASSIVSASYNEQFF.

This clone was recorded only once. V usage is TRBV23-1 and J usage is TRBJ2-7; 7 bases are shared with TRBD1. TRBV23-1 is noted as an ORF with a role that remains uncertain. J lost 3 bases, V lost 4 bases, and 9 bases had no gene match. The CDR3 has 15 amino acids. CDR3 nucleotides: TGCGCCAGCAGTCTAGACAGGGCGGGTAACTACGAGCAGTACTTC. Protein sequence: CASSLDRAGNYEQYF.

The CDR3 region has the DNA TGTGCCAGCAGACTGGGACTAGCGGGGAGGGAGACCCAGTACTTC. Its protein is CASRLGLAGRETQYF. V gene TRBV5-4 combines with J gene TRBJ2-5; TRBD2 agrees at 13 bases. V gave up 5 bases and J gave up 5 bases; unmatched junction bases: 6. CDR3 length equals 15 residues. CDR1 and CDR2 from the germline V gene are SGHNT and YYREEE (reference sequence).

The chain is built from TRBV27 and TRBJ2-2; 9 bases are a match to TRBD2. From germline, CDR1 is MNHEY and CDR2 SMNVEV (reference sequence). Unmatched junction bases numbered 6, after V lost 2 bases and J lost 8 bases. This CDR3 spans 15 amino acids. The CDR3 nucleotides read TGTGCCAGCAGTTTAAGTCTAGCGGGGCCTGGGGAGCTGTTTTTT. It translates to CASSLSLAGPGELFF.

The rearrangement links TRBV9 to TRBJ1-2, with 7 positions matching TRBD1. Germline V gene data show CDR1 as SGDLS and CDR2 as YYNGEE. The CDR3 is 15 amino acids. The ends lost 3 bases at V and 0 bases at J; junction bases unmatched: 5. CDR3 loop: CASSGGGRANYGYTF. CDR3 DNA sequence: TGTGCCAGCAGCGGAGGGGGCCGAGCTAACTATGGCTACACCTTC.

The rearrangement joins TRBV4-3 to TRBJ2-3; 8 bases agree with TRBD1. The CDR3 is made up of 16 amino acids. Trimming cost V 0 bases and J 6 bases; bases outside gene matches: 8. Germline-derived CDR1 and CDR2 are LGHNA and YSLEER. DNA of the CDR3: TGCGCCAGCAGCCAAGATCCTCGTCAGGGGGCGGATACGCAGTATTTT. It codes for CASSQDPRQGADTQYF.